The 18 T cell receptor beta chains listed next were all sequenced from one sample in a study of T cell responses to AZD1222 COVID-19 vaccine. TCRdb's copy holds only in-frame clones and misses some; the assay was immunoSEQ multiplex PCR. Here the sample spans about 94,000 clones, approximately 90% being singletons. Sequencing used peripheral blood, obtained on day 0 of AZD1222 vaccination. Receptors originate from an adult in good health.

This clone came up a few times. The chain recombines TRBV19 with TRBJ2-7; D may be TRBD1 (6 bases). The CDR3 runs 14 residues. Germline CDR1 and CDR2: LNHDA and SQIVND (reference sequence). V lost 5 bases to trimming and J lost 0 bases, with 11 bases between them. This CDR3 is CASSLAGDSYEQYF. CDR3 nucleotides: TGTGCCAGTAGTCTAGCAGGGGACTCCTACGAGCAGTACTTC.

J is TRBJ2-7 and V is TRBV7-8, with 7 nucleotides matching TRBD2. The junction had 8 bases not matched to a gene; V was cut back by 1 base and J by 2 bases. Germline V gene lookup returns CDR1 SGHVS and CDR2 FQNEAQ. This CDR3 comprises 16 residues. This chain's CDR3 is CASSLVGTTITYEQYF. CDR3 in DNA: TGTGCCAGCAGCTTAGTCGGGACTACTATCACCTACGAGCAGTACTTC.

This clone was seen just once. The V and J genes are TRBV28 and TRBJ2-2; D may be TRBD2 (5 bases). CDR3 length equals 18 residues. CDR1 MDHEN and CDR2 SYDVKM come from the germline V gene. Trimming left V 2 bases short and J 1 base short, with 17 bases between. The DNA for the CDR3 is TGTGCCAGCAGTTTAACTGGGCGGGCCAGGAGGAACACCGGGGAGCTGTTTTTT. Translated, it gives CASSLTGRARRNTGELFF.

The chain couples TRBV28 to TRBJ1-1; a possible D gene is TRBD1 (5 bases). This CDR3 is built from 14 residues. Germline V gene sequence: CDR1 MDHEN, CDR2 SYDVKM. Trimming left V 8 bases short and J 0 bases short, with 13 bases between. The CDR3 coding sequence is TGTGCCAGCGGTCGCGGGGGGGTGAACACTGAAGCTTTCTTT. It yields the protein CASGRGGVNTEAFF.

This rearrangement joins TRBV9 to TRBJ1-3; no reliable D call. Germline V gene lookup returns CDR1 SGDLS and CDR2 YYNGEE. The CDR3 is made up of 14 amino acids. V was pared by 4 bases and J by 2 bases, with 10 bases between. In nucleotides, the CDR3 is TGTGCCAGCAGCCAACCGGGGACTGGAAACACCATATATTTT. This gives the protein CASSQPGTGNTIYF.

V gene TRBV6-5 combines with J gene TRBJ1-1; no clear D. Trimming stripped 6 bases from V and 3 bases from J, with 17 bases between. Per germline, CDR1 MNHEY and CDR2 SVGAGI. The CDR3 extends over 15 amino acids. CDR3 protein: CASRLILRDDTEAFF. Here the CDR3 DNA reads TGTGCCAGCAGACTAATATTGAGGGATGACACTGAAGCTTTCTTT.

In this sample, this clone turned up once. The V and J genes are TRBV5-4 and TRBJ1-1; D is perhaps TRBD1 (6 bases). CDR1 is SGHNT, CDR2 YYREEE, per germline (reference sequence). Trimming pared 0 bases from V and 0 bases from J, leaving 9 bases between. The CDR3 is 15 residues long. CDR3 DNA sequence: TGTGCCAGCAGCTTGGACAGGGCCATGAACACTGAAGCTTTCTTT. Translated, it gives CASSLDRAMNTEAFF.

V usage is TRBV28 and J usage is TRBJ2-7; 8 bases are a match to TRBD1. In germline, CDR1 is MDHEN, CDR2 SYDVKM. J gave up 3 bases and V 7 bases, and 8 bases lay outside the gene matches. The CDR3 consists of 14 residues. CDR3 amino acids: CASMNRQGNYEQYF. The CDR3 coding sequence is TGTGCCAGCATGAACCGACAGGGGAACTACGAGCAGTACTTC.

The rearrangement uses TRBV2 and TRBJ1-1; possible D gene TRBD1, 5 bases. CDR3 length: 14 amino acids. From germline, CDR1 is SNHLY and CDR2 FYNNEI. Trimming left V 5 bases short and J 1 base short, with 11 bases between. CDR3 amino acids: CASSTGRKNTEAFF. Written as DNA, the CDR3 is TGTGCCAGCAGTACGGGGCGAAAGAACACTGAAGCTTTCTTT.

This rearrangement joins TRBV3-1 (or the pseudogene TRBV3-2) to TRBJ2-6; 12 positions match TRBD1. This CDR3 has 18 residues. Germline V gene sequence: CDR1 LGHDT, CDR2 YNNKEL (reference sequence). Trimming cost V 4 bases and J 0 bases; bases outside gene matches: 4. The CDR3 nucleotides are TGTGCCAGCAGCCGTGGGACAGGGGGCGGCTCTGGGGCCAACGTCCTGACTTTC. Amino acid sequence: CASSRGTGGGSGANVLTF.

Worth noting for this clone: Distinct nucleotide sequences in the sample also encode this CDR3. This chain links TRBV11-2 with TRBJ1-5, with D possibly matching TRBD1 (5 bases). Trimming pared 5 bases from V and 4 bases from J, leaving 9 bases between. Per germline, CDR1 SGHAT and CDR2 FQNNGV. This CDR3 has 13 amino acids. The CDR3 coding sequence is TGTGCCAGCAGCGGGGGACCAAATCAGCCCCAGCATTTT. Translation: CASSGGPNQPQHF.

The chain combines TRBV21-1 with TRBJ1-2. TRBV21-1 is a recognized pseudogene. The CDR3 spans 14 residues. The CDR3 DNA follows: TGTGCCAGCAGCACCCTCCCCGTTAGGTACGGCTACACCTTC. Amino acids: CASSTLPVRYGYTF.

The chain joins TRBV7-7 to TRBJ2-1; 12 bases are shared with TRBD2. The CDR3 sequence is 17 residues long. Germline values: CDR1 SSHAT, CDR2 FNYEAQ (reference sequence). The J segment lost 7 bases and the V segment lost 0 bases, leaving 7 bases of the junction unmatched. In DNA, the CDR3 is TGTGCCAGCAGCTTAGCGCCCGGACTAGCGGGGCGAAATGAGCAGTTCTTC. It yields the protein CASSLAPGLAGRNEQFF.

This CDR3 reads CASSAPGSPLHF. CDR3 DNA sequence: TGTGCCAGCAGCGCACCGGGGTCACCCCTCCACTTT. This chain uses TRBV28 with TRBJ1-6; D is ambiguous. The CDR3 is made up of 12 amino acids. Germline V gene data show CDR1 as MDHEN and CDR2 as SYDVKM. Trimming took 6 bases from V and 10 from J, leaving 10 bases between them.

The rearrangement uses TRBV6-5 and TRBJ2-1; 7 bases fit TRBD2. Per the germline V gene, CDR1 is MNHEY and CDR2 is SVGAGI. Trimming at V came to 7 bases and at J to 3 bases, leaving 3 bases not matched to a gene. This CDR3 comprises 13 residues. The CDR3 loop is CASTAGVYNEQFF. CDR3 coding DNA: TGTGCCAGCACGGCGGGGGTCTACAATGAGCAGTTCTTC.

The CDR3 DNA reads as TGTGCCAGTAGCCTCGGGGGTTCGACGAACACTGAAGCTTTCTTT. Translating gives CASSLGGSTNTEAFF. The gene calls are TRBV19 and TRBJ1-1; D might be TRBD1 (5 bases). V was trimmed by 6 bases and J by 1 base, leaving 15 bases between them. CDR1 is LNHDA and CDR2 is SQIVND in the germline V gene (reference sequence). The CDR3 covers 15 residues.

CDR3: CASSSWLAISSTDTQYF. CDR3 nucleotide sequence: TGTGCCAGCAGCTCCTGGCTAGCAATATCTAGCACAGATACGCAGTATTTT. The chain uses TRBV7-9 and TRBJ2-3, with D perhaps matching TRBD2 (5 bases). The germline V gene encodes CDR1 SEHNR and CDR2 FQNEAQ (reference sequence). V was cut by 4 bases and J by 0 bases, with 17 bases left in between. CDR3 size: 17 residues.

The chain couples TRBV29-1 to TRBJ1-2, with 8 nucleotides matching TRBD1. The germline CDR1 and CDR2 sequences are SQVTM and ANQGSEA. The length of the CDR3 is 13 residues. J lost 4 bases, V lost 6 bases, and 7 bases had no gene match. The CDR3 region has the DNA TGCAGCGTCCCAGGGGGCTCAATCTATGGCTACACCTTC. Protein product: CSVPGGSIYGYTF.